Shown below are 12 T cell receptor beta chains from a single sample sequenced in a study of CD8 T cells in Susac syndrome. An amount of RNA that ranged from roughly 0.5 to 1 ug was reverse transcribed with random hexamers. TCRdb fed the immunoSEQ multiplex PCR reads into MiXCR, producing one record per CDR3 protein. This sample has around 200,000 distinct CDR3 sequences, with about 94% found just once. Sequenced material: CD4+ T cells from PBMCs. The receptors were sampled from a human donor with multiple sclerosis.

The rearrangement links TRBV7-6 to TRBJ2-7, with D possibly being TRBD2 (5 bases). The CDR3 is 15 amino acids. Germline V gives CDR1 SGHVS, CDR2 FNYEAQ. V gave up 6 bases and J gave up 0 bases, with 15 bases separating them. CDR3 loop: CASSLFQRSSYEQYF. CDR3 DNA: TGTGCCAGCAGTCTCTTCCAGCGGAGCTCCTACGAGCAGTACTTC.

The CDR3 sequence is CASSFREGTEAFF. CDR3 nucleotides: TGTGCCAGCAGCTTCAGGGAGGGCACTGAAGCTTTCTTT. The rearrangement joins TRBV11-3 to TRBJ1-1; tentatively, D is TRBD1 (5 bases). This CDR3 region has 13 residues. Germline CDR1 SGHNT, CDR2 YENEEA. Trimming stripped 3 bases from V and 4 bases from J, with 9 bases between.

The chain is built from TRBV5-1 and TRBJ2-3; D might be TRBD1 (6 bases). Germline CDR1 reads SGHRS; CDR2 reads YFSETQ. V lost 5 bases and J 2 bases, leaving 12 bases between the germline ends. The CDR3 length is 14 residues. CDR3 coding DNA: TGCGCCAGCAGTGCTAGGACAGACACAGATACGCAGTATTTT. Translating gives CASSARTDTDTQYF.

The rearrangement links TRBV3-1 to TRBJ2-3, with 7 bases fitting TRBD1. The CDR3 is 14 amino acids. Germline V gene sequence: CDR1 LGHDT, CDR2 YNNKEL (reference sequence). Trimming cost V 1 base and J 3 bases; bases outside gene matches: 1. CDR3 nucleotide sequence: TGTGCCAGCAGCCAAGTCAGGGGGACAGATACGCAGTATTTT. Amino acids: CASSQVRGTDTQYF.

The chain links TRBV5-6 to TRBJ1-1; D is undetermined. This CDR3 has 14 residues. Germline loops: CDR1 SGHDT, CDR2 YYEEEE. Trimming pared 0 bases from V and 4 bases from J, leaving 10 bases between. The CDR3 sequence is CASSLALTGTEAFF. The CDR3 bases are TGTGCCAGCAGCTTGGCTCTGACCGGCACTGAAGCTTTCTTT.

The gene calls are TRBV29-1 and TRBJ2-1; unclear D gene. CDR1 is SQVTM, CDR2 ANQGSEA, per germline. V was trimmed by 2 bases and J by 3 bases, leaving 14 bases between them. CDR3 length equals 15 residues. CDR3: CSVEPSRRVYNEQFF. Written as DNA, the CDR3 is TGCAGCGTTGAACCGTCCCGGAGAGTCTACAATGAGCAGTTCTTC.

The chain recombines TRBV3-1 with TRBJ2-7, with D perhaps matching TRBD1 (6 bases). The length of the CDR3 is 14 residues. V was trimmed by 5 bases and J by 6 bases, leaving 17 bases between them. Germline lookup yields CDR1 LGHDT and CDR2 YNNKEL (reference sequence). The chain's CDR3 is CASSDLGAAAEQYF. The CDR3 coding sequence is TGTGCCAGCAGCGATTTGGGGGCAGCAGCCGAGCAGTACTTC.

The V gene is TRBV4-1, the J gene TRBJ2-7; 8 bases are shared with TRBD1. Germline loops: CDR1 MGHRA, CDR2 YSYEKL. V was pared by 0 bases and J by 3 bases, with 4 bases of the junction left unmatched. This CDR3 has 15 residues. In DNA form, the CDR3 reads TGCGCCAGCAGCCAAGATCGGACAGGGTACTACGAGCAGTACTTC. It is translated as CASSQDRTGYYEQYF.

This chain joins TRBV5-1 and TRBJ2-7; TRBD2 matches 8 bases. CDR3 size: 15 residues. V shed 3 bases and J 5 bases; nucleotides not matched to a gene: 10. CDR1 is SGHRS and CDR2 is YFSETQ in the germline V gene. CDR3 region: CASSSPGTRSHEQYF. CDR3 nucleotide sequence: TGCGCCAGCAGCTCCCCCGGGACTAGATCCCACGAGCAGTACTTC. Based on the CDR3 plus reference TRBV5-1 and TRBJ2-7, the full variable domain is KAGVTQTPRYLIKTRGQQVTLSCSPISGHRSVSWYQQTPGQGLQFLFEYFSETQRNKGNFPGRFSGRQFSNSRSEMNVSTLELGDSALYLCASSSPGTRSHEQYFGPGTRLTVT.

The chain carries TRBV2 and TRBJ1-2; 9 nucleotides align to TRBD1. CDR3 length equals 14 residues. The V gene's germline CDR1 is SNHLY and CDR2 FYNNEI. The junction had 3 bases not matched to a gene; V was cut back by 3 bases and J by 4 bases. CDR3 bases: TGTGCCAGCAGTGAGCGACAGGGGGTCTATGGCTACACCTTC. Its protein is CASSERQGVYGYTF.

The genes are TRBV5-4 and TRBJ2-1; D is uncertain. The CDR3 runs to 12 residues. Germline V gene lookup returns CDR1 SGHNT and CDR2 YYREEE (reference sequence). V was cut by 3 bases and J by 4 bases, with 5 bases left in between. The CDR3 DNA is TGTGCCAGCAGCTCGGATTACAATGAGCAGTTCTTC. It translates to CASSSDYNEQFF. The variable domain in full, completed from reference TRBV5-4 and TRBJ2-1, reads ETGVTQSPTHLIKTRGQQVTLRCSSQSGHNTVSWYQQALGQGPQFIFQYYREEENGRGNFPPRFSGLQFPNYSSELNVNALELDDSALYLCASSSDYNEQFFGPGTRLTVL.

V and J are TRBV28 and TRBJ1-1; a possible D gene is TRBD1 (5 bases). The V and J ends lost 6 bases and 1 base respectively, with 9 bases between them. The germline CDR1 and CDR2 sequences are MDHEN and SYDVKM. This CDR3 has 13 residues. The CDR3 nucleotides are TGTGCCAGCAGACGGGGGGGGAACACTGAAGCTTTCTTT. Its protein product is CASRRGGNTEAFF.